Listed here are 21 T cell receptor beta chains from one sample, sequenced in a study of cytomegalovirus exposure and HLA in healthy donors. 13 Jbeta primers and 60 Vbeta primers were used for the PCR. Profiling relied on immunoSEQ multiplex PCR, and the TCRdb table lists in-frame clones only, not all of them. The sample holds some 130,000 clones, 80% seen once. The sample consisted of PBMCs. These receptors were taken from a man aged 25 to 40 in good health and CMV-seronegative.

The chain couples TRBV6-6 to TRBJ2-3, with TRBD1 as a possible D gene (6 bases). CDR1 and CDR2 (germline): MNHNY, SVGAGI (reference sequence). The CDR3 totals 16 residues. The V and J ends lost 4 bases and 2 bases respectively, with 16 bases between them. The chain's CDR3 is CASSLIATGFTDTQYF. The CDR3 DNA is TGTGCCAGCAGTTTAATAGCCACAGGGTTCACAGATACGCAGTATTTT.

This chain uses TRBV11-2 with TRBJ1-5, with 7 bases lining up with TRBD1. The V gene end was trimmed by 5 bases and the J gene end by 0 bases; junction bases not matched to a gene: 10. The CDR3 has 17 residues. The germline V gene encodes CDR1 SGHAT and CDR2 FQNNGV. The CDR3 spells CASSTTTGSNSNQPQHF. In nucleotides, the CDR3 is TGTGCCAGCAGCACAACGACAGGGTCCAATAGCAATCAGCCCCAGCATTTT.

The chain couples TRBV5-4 to TRBJ2-7; possibly TRBD2 for D (6 bases). Germline loops: CDR1 SGHNT, CDR2 YYREEE (reference sequence). Trimming shortened V by 1 base and J by 6 bases, and 14 bases separated the two germline ends. The CDR3 extends over 14 amino acids. The CDR3 spells CASSLMGEAGEQYF. The CDR3 region has the DNA TGTGCCAGCAGCTTGATGGGGGAGGCAGGCGAGCAGTACTTC.

The chain's CDR3 is CASSPGRANYGYTF. The CDR3 nucleotides read TGTGCCAGCAGTCCGGGAAGAGCTAACTATGGCTACACCTTC. This sequence joins TRBV11-3 and TRBJ1-2; D uncertain. There are 14 residues in the CDR3. Per the germline V gene, CDR1 is SGHNT and CDR2 is YENEEA. Trimming shortened V by 6 bases and J by 0 bases, and 11 bases separated the two germline ends. Full variable domain (remainder filled in from reference TRBV11-3 and TRBJ1-2): EAGVVQSPRYKIIEKKQPVAFWCNPISGHNTLYWYLQNLGQGPELLIRYENEEAVDDSQLPKDRFSAERLKGVDSTLKIQPAELGDSAVYLCASSPGRANYGYTFGSGTRLTVV.

Here the CDR3 reads CASSLDPTSTATFYSNQPQHF. CDR3 in DNA: TGTGCCAGCAGTTTAGATCCTACGAGTACAGCCACCTTCTATAGCAATCAGCCCCAGCATTTT. This chain uses TRBV27 with TRBJ1-5; D call uncertain. CDR3 length: 21 residues. V lost 2 bases and J 0 bases, leaving 26 bases between the germline ends. Germline V gene lookup returns CDR1 MNHEY and CDR2 SMNVEV (reference sequence).

The chain combines TRBV19 with TRBJ2-2, with 9 bases lining up with TRBD1. J gave up 6 bases and V 4 bases, and 12 bases lay outside the gene matches. In germline, CDR1 is LNHDA, CDR2 SQIVND (reference sequence). The CDR3 contains 17 residues. This chain's CDR3 is CASSRGQGWLDAGELFF. The CDR3 bases are TGTGCCAGTAGTAGGGGACAGGGTTGGTTGGATGCCGGGGAGCTGTTTTTT. The full variable domain, with the rest looked up from reference TRBV19 and TRBJ2-2, is DGGITQSPKYLFRKEGQNVTLSCEQNLNHDAMYWYRQDPGQGLRLIYYSQIVNDFQKGDIAEGYSVSREKKESFPLTVTSAQKNPTAFYLCASSRGQGWLDAGELFFGEGSRLTVL.

The chain links TRBV27 to TRBJ1-1; TRBD1 is a possible D gene (6 bases). This CDR3 has 14 residues. V was shortened by 1 base and J by 6 bases, with 12 bases between the two germline ends. Germline CDR1 reads MNHEY; CDR2 reads SMNVEV (reference sequence). This chain's CDR3 is CASSLLQGRAEAFF. The CDR3 coding sequence is TGTGCCAGCAGTTTATTACAGGGTCGCGCTGAAGCTTTCTTT.

Only a few counts were recorded for this clone. The chain is built from TRBV29-1 and TRBJ2-7, with 9 bases lining up with TRBD1. This CDR3 is 13 amino acids long. J lost 6 bases, V lost 4 bases, and 7 bases had no gene match. Germline assignment: CDR1 SQVTM and CDR2 ANQGSEA. Here the CDR3 DNA reads TGCAGCGTTGCACCGGGACAGGGTACCGAGCAGTACTTC. Protein product: CSVAPGQGTEQYF.

V is TRBV7-8 and J is TRBJ2-4, with TRBD2 identical over 10 bases. V shed 5 bases and J 5 bases; nucleotides not matched to a gene: 3. The CDR3 is 14 amino acids. Germline values: CDR1 SGHVS, CDR2 FQNEAQ. In DNA, the CDR3 is TGTGCCAGCAGCGATGGACTAGCGGAAAACATTCAGTACTTC. Protein sequence: CASSDGLAENIQYF. Using reference TRBV7-8 and TRBJ2-4 for the parts outside the CDR3, the full variable domain is GAGVSQSPRYKVAKRGQDVALRCDPISGHVSLFWYQQALGQGPEFLTYFQNEAQLDKSGLPSDRFFAERPEGSVSTLKIQRTQQEDSAVYLCASSDGLAENIQYFGAGTRLSVL.

The chain employs TRBV2 and TRBJ2-7, with TRBD2 matching 8 bases. The V segment lost 9 bases and the J segment 6 bases; nucleotides outside the gene matches: 7. The CDR3 spans 12 residues. Germline-derived CDR1 and CDR2 are SNHLY and FYNNEI. The CDR3, as DNA: TGTGCCAGAGGGACTAGAGTAGGCGAGCAGTACTTC. Translated: CARGTRVGEQYF.

In its sample, this clone was seen a few times. The rearrangement uses TRBV27 and TRBJ2-5, with D possibly matching TRBD1 (6 bases). The DNA end favors TRBJ2-7, so the J call may be wrong. The germline CDR1 and CDR2 sequences are MNHEY and SMNVEV (reference sequence). This CDR3 spans 13 amino acids. The CDR3 DNA is TGTGCCAGCAGTCGGGACACCACCTACGAGCAGTACTTC. The encoded protein is CASSRDTTYEQYF.

This chain connects TRBV6-4 to TRBJ2-1; 7 bases map to TRBD2. The V gene end was trimmed by 5 bases and the J gene end by 3 bases; junction bases not matched to a gene: 1. Germline CDR1 is MRHNA and CDR2 is SNTAGT. The CDR3 has 13 amino acids. The CDR3 nucleotides are TGTGCCAGCAGTCGGGACTACTACAATGAGCAGTTCTTC. It specifies CASSRDYYNEQFF.

V gene TRBV28 combines with J gene TRBJ2-5; 9 bases agree with TRBD1. The germline gives CDR1 MDHEN, CDR2 SYDVKM. Trimming removed 4 bases from V and 0 bases from J; junction bases left unmatched: 6. The CDR3 is made up of 16 amino acids. Here the CDR3 DNA reads TGTGCCAGCAGTTCGGCCGGGACAGGGAACCAAGAGACCCAGTACTTC. Translated: CASSSAGTGNQETQYF.

This chain uses TRBV6-5 with TRBJ2-5; D may be TRBD1 (6 bases). The J call may be incorrect, as the DNA end agrees better with TRBJ2-7. The CDR3 runs 14 residues. CDR1 and CDR2 from the germline V gene are MNHEY and SVGAGI. CDR3 in amino acids: CASSGGFKGGEQYF. DNA for the CDR3: TGTGCCAGCAGTGGGGGTTTTAAAGGGGGCGAGCAGTACTTC.

The chain combines TRBV6-5 with TRBJ1-6, with D unclear. V lost 2 bases and J lost 6, with 14 bases in between. CDR1 and CDR2 from the germline V gene are MNHEY and SVGAGI. The CDR3 is 16 amino acids. CDR3 protein: CASSYLRDTRNSPLHF. CDR3 in DNA: TGTGCCAGCAGTTACCTCCGAGACACACGTAATTCACCCCTCCACTTT.

The V and J genes are TRBV7-8 and TRBJ1-3, with D hard to call. Germline V CDR1 and CDR2: SGHVS, FQNEAQ. The CDR3 spans 14 residues. The V and J ends lost 6 bases and 3 bases respectively, with 12 bases between them. The DNA for the CDR3 is TGTGCCAGCAGTCCCAACCCGGTTGGAAACACCATATATTTT. Protein sequence: CASSPNPVGNTIYF. The variable domain in full, with the rest retrieved from reference TRBV7-8 and TRBJ1-3, is GAGVSQSPRYKVAKRGQDVALRCDPISGHVSLFWYQQALGQGPEFLTYFQNEAQLDKSGLPSDRFFAERPEGSVSTLKIQRTQQEDSAVYLCASSPNPVGNTIYFGEGSWLTVV.

The V and J genes are TRBV27 and TRBJ1-5; 7 bases line up with TRBD1. CDR1 MNHEY and CDR2 SMNVEV come from the germline V gene (reference sequence). J gave up 4 bases and V 4 bases, and 7 bases lay outside the gene matches. The CDR3 length is 15 residues. This CDR3 reads CASSSGTARNQPQHF. The CDR3 bases are TGTGCCAGCAGTTCAGGGACAGCTCGAAATCAGCCCCAGCATTTT.

The J gene is TRBJ1-1, the V gene TRBV5-6, with D perhaps matching TRBD1 (6 bases). Germline V gene sequence: CDR1 SGHDT, CDR2 YYEEEE. V lost 3 bases and J 4 bases, leaving 13 bases between the germline ends. This CDR3 region has 14 residues. The CDR3 DNA sequence: TGTGCCAGCAGCTCCTACAGGGTGGGCACTGAAGCTTTCTTT. Protein: CASSSYRVGTEAFF.

The chain carries TRBV5-4 and TRBJ2-1, with 15 bases lining up with TRBD2. The CDR3 runs 15 residues. Trimming took 0 bases from V and 10 from J; bases not matched to a gene: 2. Germline loops: CDR1 SGHNT, CDR2 YYREEE (reference sequence). The CDR3 DNA reads as TGTGCCAGCAGCTTGGAAGGACTAGCGGGAGGGGAGCAGTTCTTC. Translating it yields CASSLEGLAGGEQFF.

This clone has a handful of counts. V usage is TRBV2 and J usage is TRBJ2-7; 7 bases are shared with TRBD1. The trim removed 3 bases at V and 4 bases at J, leaving 6 bases unmatched. Germline V lookup: CDR1 SNHLY, CDR2 FYNNEI. The CDR3 has 14 amino acids. CDR3 bases: TGTGCCAGCAGTGATCGGGACAGCGTTTACGAGCAGTACTTC. This codes for CASSDRDSVYEQYF.

The gene calls are TRBV25-1 and TRBJ1-3; D ambiguous. CDR3 length: 14 residues. The V gene's germline CDR1 is MGHDK and CDR2 SYGVNS. Trimming took 4 bases from V and 2 from J, leaving 9 bases between them. The chain's CDR3 is CASSGRVTGNTIYF. CDR3 DNA sequence: TGTGCCAGCAGTGGAAGAGTTACTGGAAACACCATATATTTT.